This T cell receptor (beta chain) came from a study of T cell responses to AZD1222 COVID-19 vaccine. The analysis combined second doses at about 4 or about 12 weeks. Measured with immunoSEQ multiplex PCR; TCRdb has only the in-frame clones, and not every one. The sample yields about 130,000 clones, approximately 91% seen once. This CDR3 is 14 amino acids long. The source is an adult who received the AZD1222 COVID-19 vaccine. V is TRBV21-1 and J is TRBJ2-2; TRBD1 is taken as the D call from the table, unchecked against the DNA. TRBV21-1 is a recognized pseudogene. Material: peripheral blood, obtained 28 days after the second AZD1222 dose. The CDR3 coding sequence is TGTGCCAGCAGCAAGGGACAGGGGGTCCGGGAGCTGTTTTTT. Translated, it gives CASSKGQGVRELFF.